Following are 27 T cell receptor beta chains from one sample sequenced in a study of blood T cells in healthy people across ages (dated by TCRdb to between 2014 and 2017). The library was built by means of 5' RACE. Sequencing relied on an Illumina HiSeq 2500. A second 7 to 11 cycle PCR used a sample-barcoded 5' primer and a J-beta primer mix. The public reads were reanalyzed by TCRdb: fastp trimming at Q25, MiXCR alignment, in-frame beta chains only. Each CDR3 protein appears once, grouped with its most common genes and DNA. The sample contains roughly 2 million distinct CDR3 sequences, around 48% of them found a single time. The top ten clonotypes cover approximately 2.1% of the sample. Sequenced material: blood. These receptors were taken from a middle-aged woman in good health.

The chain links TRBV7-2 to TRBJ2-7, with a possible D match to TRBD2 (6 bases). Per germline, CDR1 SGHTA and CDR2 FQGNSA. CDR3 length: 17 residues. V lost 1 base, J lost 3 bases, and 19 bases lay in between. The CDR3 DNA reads TGTGCCAGCAGCTTAGGGACATTGCAGGGAGGCGGCTACGAGCAGTACTTC. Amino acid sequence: CASSLGTLQGGGYEQYF.

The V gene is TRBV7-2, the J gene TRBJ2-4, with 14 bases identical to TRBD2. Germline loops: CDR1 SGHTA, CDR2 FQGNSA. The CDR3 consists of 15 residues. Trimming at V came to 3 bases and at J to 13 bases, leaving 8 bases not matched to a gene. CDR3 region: CASSFRLAGGREQYF. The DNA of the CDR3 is TGTGCCAGCAGCTTCCGACTAGCGGGGGGGAGGGAGCAGTACTTC.

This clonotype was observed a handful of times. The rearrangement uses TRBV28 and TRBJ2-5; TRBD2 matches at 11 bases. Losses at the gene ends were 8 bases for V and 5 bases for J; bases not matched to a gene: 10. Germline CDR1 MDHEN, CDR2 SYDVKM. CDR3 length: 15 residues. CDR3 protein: CASELAGDKRETQYF. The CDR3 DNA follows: TGTGCCAGCGAACTAGCGGGGGACAAACGGGAGACCCAGTACTTC.

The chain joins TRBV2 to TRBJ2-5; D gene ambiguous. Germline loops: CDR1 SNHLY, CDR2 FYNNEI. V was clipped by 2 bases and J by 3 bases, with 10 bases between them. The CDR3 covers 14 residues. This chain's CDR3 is CASSERRTEETQYF. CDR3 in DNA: TGTGCCAGCAGTGAACGACGGACGGAAGAGACCCAGTACTTC.

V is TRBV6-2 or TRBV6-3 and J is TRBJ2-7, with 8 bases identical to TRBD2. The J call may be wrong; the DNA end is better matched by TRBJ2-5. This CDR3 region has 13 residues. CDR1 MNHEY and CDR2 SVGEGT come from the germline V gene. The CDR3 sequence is CASIGLASETQYF. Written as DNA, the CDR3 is TGTGCCAGCATAGGACTAGCTTCGGAGACCCAGTACTTC.

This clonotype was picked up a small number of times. CDR3 sequence reads: CAVEPGQPSNYGYTF. CDR3 in DNA: TGTGCCGTCGAACCGGGACAGCCGAGCAACTATGGCTACACCTTC. This chain links TRBV28 with TRBJ1-2, with 7 bases fitting TRBD1. This CDR3 spans 15 amino acids. Germline trimming cut 11 bases from V and 2 bases from J; bases unmatched to any gene: 14. Germline CDR1 reads MDHEN; CDR2 reads SYDVKM.

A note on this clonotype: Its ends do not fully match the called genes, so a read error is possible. CDR3: CATSESSLSGGAVETQYF. CDR3 in DNA: TGTGCCACCAGTGAGTCGTCCCTCAGCGGCGGGGCAGTGGAGACCCAGTACTTC. The genes are TRBV10-3 and TRBJ2-5; possible D gene TRBD2, 6 bases. The CDR3 is made up of 18 amino acids. Germline V CDR1 and CDR2: ENHRY, SYGVKD.

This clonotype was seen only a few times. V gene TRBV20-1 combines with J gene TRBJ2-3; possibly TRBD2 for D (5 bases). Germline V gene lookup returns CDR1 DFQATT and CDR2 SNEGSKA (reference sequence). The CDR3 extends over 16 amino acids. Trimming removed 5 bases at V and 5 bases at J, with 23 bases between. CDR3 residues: CSASTLGLGSLDTQYF. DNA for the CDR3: TGCAGTGCTTCTACCCTAGGGCTGGGGAGTTTAGATACGCAGTATTTT.

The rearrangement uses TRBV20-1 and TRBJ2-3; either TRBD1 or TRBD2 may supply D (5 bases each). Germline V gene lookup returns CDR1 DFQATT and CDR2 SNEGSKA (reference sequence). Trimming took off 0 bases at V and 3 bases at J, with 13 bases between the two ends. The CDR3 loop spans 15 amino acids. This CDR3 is CSARDHGASTDTQYF. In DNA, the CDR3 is TGCAGTGCTAGAGATCACGGGGCCAGTACAGATACGCAGTATTTT.

CDR3 region: CASSKGTNKNIQYF. The CDR3 DNA sequence: TGTGCCAGCTCAAAGGGGACGAACAAAAACATTCAGTACTTC. The V call is TRBV2, the J call TRBJ2-4; D possibly matches TRBD1 or TRBD2 (5 bases each). CDR1 SNHLY and CDR2 FYNNEI come from the germline V gene. This CDR3 has 14 residues. The germline V and J ends were trimmed by 8 bases and 3 bases, with 14 bases remaining between them.

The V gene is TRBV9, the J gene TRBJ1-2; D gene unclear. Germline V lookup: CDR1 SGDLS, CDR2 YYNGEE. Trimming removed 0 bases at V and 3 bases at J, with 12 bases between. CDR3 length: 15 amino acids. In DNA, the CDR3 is TGTGCCAGCAGCGTAGCGGAAGTTACGGACTATGGCTACACCTTC. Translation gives CASSVAEVTDYGYTF.

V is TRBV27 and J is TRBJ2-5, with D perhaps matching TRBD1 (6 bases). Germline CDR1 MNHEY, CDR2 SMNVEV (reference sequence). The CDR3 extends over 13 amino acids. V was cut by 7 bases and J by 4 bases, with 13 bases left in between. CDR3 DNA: TGTGCCAGCACAAGGGGGATAGGAGAGACCCAGTACTTC. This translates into CASTRGIGETQYF.

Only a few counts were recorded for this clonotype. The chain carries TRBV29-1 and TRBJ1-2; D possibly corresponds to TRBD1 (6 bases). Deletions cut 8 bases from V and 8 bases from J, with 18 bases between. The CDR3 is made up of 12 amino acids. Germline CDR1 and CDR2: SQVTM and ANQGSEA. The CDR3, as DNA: TGCAGCCTCGGACCAGGGGAGGACGGCTACACCTTC. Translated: CSLGPGEDGYTF.

CDR3 DNA: TGTGCCAGCAGCTTACGGTGGGCGGACTATGGCTACACCTTC. Translating it yields CASSLRWADYGYTF. The chain combines TRBV7-2 with TRBJ1-2; D unresolved. The germline V gene encodes CDR1 SGHTA and CDR2 FQGNSA. V was cut by 2 bases and J by 3 bases, with 10 bases left in between. This CDR3 region has 14 residues.

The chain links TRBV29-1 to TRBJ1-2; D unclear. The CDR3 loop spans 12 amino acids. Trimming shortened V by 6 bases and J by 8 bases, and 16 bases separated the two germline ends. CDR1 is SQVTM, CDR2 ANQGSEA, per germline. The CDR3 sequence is CSVGWSQRGYTF. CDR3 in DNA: TGCAGCGTAGGGTGGTCTCAGAGGGGCTACACCTTC.

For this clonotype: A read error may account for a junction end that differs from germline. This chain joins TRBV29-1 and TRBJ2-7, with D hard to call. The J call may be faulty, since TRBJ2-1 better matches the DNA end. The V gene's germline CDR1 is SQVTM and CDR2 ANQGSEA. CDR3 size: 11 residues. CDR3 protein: CSVEEGNKQFF. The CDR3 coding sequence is TGCAGCGTTGAAGAAGGCAATAAGCAGTTCTTC.

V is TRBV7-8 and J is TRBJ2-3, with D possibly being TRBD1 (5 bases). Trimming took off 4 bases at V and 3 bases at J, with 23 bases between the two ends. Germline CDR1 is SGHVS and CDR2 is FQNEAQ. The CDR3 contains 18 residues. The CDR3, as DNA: TGTGCCAGCAGCTCCCAACTGATTGGGCAGGGAAGGACAGATACGCAGTATTTT. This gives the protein CASSSQLIGQGRTDTQYF. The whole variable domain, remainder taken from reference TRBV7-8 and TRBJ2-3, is GAGVSQSPRYKVAKRGQDVALRCDPISGHVSLFWYQQALGQGPEFLTYFQNEAQLDKSGLPSDRFFAERPEGSVSTLKIQRTQQEDSAVYLCASSSQLIGQGRTDTQYFGPGTRLTVL.

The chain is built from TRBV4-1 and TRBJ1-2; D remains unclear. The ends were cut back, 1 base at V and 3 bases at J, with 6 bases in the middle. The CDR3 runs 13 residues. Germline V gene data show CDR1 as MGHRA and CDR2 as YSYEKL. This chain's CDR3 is CASSQVKDYGYTF. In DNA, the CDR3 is TGCGCCAGCAGCCAAGTGAAGGACTATGGCTACACCTTC.

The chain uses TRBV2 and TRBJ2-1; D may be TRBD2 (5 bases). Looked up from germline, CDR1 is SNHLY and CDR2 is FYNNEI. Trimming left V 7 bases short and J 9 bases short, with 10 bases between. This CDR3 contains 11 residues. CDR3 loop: CASIYEGEQFF. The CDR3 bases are TGTGCCAGCATCTATGAGGGTGAGCAGTTCTTC. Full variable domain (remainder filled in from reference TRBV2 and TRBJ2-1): EPEVTQTPSHQVTQMGQEVILRCVPISNHLYFYWYRQILGQKVEFLVSFYNNEISEKSEIFDDQFSVERPDGSNFTLKIRSTKLEDSAMYFCASIYEGEQFFGPGTRLTVL.

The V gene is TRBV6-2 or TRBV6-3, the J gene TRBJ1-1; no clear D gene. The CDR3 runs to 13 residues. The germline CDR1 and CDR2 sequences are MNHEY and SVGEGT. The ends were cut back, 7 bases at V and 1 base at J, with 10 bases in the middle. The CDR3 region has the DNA TGTGCCAGCATCCAAAGCTGGAACACTGAAGCTTTCTTT. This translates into CASIQSWNTEAFF.

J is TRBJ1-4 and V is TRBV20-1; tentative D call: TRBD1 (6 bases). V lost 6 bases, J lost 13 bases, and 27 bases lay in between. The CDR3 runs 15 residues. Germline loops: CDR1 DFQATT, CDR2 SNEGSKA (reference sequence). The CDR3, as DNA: TGCAGTGCCCCACTCCAGGGGATCGCGAAAATGGGACTGTTTTTT. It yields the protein CSAPLQGIAKMGLFF.

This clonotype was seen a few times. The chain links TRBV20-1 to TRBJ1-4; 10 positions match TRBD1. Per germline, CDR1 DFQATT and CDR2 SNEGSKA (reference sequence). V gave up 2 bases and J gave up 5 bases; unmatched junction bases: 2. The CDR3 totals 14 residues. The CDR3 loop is CSARRTGGNEKLFF. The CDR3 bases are TGCAGTGCTAGAAGGACAGGGGGGAATGAAAAACTGTTTTTT.

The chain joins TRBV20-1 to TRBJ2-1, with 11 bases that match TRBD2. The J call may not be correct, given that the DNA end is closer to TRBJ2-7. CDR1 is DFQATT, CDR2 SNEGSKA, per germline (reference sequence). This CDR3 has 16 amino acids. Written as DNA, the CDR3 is TGCAGTGCTAGAGGCACTAGCGGGGGTCCCTACAATGAGCAGTACTTC. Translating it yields CSARGTSGGPYNEQYF.

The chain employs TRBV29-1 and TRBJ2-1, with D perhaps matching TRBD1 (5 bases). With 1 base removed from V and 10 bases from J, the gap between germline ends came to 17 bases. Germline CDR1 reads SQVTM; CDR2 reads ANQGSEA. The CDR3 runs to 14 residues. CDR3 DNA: TGCAGCGTTGAAGTAGGACAAAGTTCTGGGGAGCAGTTCTTC. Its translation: CSVEVGQSSGEQFF.

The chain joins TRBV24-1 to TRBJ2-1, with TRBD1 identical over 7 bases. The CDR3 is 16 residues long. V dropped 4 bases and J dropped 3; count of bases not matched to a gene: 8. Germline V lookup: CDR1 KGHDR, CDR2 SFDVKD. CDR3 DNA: TGTGCCACCAGTGACCGGACAGGAGTGCACTACAATGAGCAGTTCTTC. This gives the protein CATSDRTGVHYNEQFF.

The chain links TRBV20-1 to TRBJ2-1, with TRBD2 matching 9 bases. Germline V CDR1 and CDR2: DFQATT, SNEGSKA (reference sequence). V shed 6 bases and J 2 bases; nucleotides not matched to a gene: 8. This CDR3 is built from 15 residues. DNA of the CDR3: TGCAGTGCCCCCCTAGCGGGGCCCACCTACAATGAGCAGTTCTTC. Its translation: CSAPLAGPTYNEQFF.

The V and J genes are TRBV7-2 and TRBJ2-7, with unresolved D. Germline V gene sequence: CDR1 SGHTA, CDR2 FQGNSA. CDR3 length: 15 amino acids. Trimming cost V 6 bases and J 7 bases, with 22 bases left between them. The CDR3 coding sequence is TGTGCCAGCAGGGAAGACCGCAATCCGTCCAATGAGCAGTACTTC. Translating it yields CASREDRNPSNEQYF.